This record covers a single T cell receptor (beta chain). Its specificity is not known. The germline V gene has CDR1 SGHDT and CDR2 YYEEEE. This CDR3 is 18 amino acids long. Trimming removed 1 base from V and 2 bases from J; junction bases left unmatched: 8. The data originate from a study of cytotoxic CD8 clonotypes in ibrutinib-treated CLL. Across the whole study: Patient counts were about 12 relapsed/refractory, 15 treatment-naive and 17 to 18 IGHV unmutated. Response samples followed a median 12 months of treatment, range 6 to 36. Notes on the study in general: Contraction or stability on treatment was seen for public clonotypes, which were uncommon. Clonality showed a rise at ibrutinib response that reversed toward baseline at progression.

This table comes from immunoSEQ multiplex PCR, and its TCRdb copy is limited to in-frame clones, with some not included. Of 150,000 to 200,000 clones in the sample, about 88% were seen once. The chain employs TRBV5-6 and TRBJ2-7; TRBD2 matches at 14 bases. This sample comprised PBMCs, obtained at disease progression, from a patient treated with ibrutinib. This TCR was recovered from a human donor with chronic lymphocytic leukemia. The DNA of the CDR3 is TGTGCCAGCAGCTTGAGACTAGCGGGAGGGTTGGAGGCCTACGAGCAGTACTTC. This sequence encodes CASSLRLAGGLEAYEQYF.